These 29 T cell receptor beta chains were sequenced from one sample in a study of PD-1 blockade in classical Hodgkin lymphoma. Stated time point: cycle 4 day 1 (C4D1), after 6 weeks of nivolumab. Brentuximab vedotin exposure varied, and every patient relapsed after autologous stem cell transplantation. Magnetic negative selection served to purify CD4+ T cells out of PBMCs that had been thawed. Using immunoSEQ multiplex PCR, the repertoire was profiled, and TCRdb retains in-frame clones only, with some absent. Of 25,000 to 30,000 clones listed, approximately 78% were seen once; the top ten hold about 0.59%. This specimen consisted of CD4+ T cells from blood, obtained before the fourth cycle of nivolumab. The receptors here all came from a human donor with classical Hodgkin lymphoma.

The chain couples TRBV29-1 to TRBJ2-7; D may be TRBD1 (5 bases). The CDR3 has 11 residues. Trimming pared 7 bases from V and 7 bases from J, leaving 14 bases between. Germline-derived CDR1 and CDR2 are SQVTM and ANQGSEA. Here the CDR3 reads CSAIGVREQYF. The DNA for the CDR3 is TGCAGCGCAATAGGGGTTCGGGAGCAGTACTTC.

The V call is TRBV30, the J call TRBJ1-5; maybe TRBD1 (6 bases). V was cut by 3 bases and J by 1 base, with 19 bases left in between. The germline V gene encodes CDR1 GTSNPN and CDR2 SVGIG (reference sequence). This CDR3 has 17 amino acids. The DNA for the CDR3 is TGTGCCTGGAGCCCTAAACCCGGGACACGGAGCAATCAGCCCCAGCATTTT. This sequence encodes CAWSPKPGTRSNQPQHF.

This chain links TRBV7-9 with TRBJ2-3; D gene ambiguous. Germline CDR1 reads SEHNR; CDR2 reads FQNEAQ (reference sequence). V shed 2 bases and J shed 5 bases, with 11 bases lying between them. This CDR3 is built from 14 residues. In nucleotides, the CDR3 is TGTGCCAGCAGCTTACTTCTAGATGAAGATACGCAGTATTTT. Translation: CASSLLLDEDTQYF.

The chain links TRBV19 to TRBJ1-1, with D hard to call. Deletions cut 7 bases from V and 1 base from J, with 10 bases between. Germline assignment: CDR1 LNHDA and CDR2 SQIVND (reference sequence). The CDR3 spans 13 residues. The CDR3 reads CASTAWGNTEAFF. As DNA, the CDR3 is TGTGCCAGTACAGCTTGGGGGAACACTGAAGCTTTCTTT.

The V and J genes are TRBV6-6 and TRBJ2-1, with 9 bases matching TRBD1. From germline, CDR1 is MNHNY and CDR2 SVGAGI (reference sequence). This CDR3 is 16 amino acids long. V was clipped by 4 bases and J by 0 bases; unmatched bases: 4. This chain's CDR3 is CASSSPDRGSYNEQFF. The DNA for the CDR3 is TGTGCCAGCAGTTCGCCGGACAGGGGCTCCTACAATGAGCAGTTCTTC.

The CDR3: CASSVRTGGGEQYF. DNA for the CDR3: TGTGCCAGCAGCGTCCGGACAGGGGGCGGCGAGCAGTACTTC. The V call is TRBV9, the J call TRBJ2-7, with 11 bases aligning to TRBD1. The CDR3 consists of 14 residues. In germline, CDR1 is SGDLS, CDR2 YYNGEE. With V trimmed by 2 bases and J by 6 bases, 4 bases remained unmatched.

The chain joins TRBV5-1 to TRBJ2-1, with TRBD2 identical over 8 bases. The CDR3 consists of 15 residues. Per the germline V gene, CDR1 is SGHRS and CDR2 is YFSETQ. The V gene end was trimmed by 4 bases and the J gene end by 8 bases; junction bases not matched to a gene: 11. CDR3 protein: CASSLQSSGWDEQFF. DNA of the CDR3: TGCGCCAGCAGCCTACAATCTAGCGGGTGGGATGAGCAGTTCTTC.

The rearrangement uses TRBV4-1 and TRBJ2-7; D is tentatively TRBD1 or TRBD2 (5 bases each). The CDR3 spans 15 residues. Germline CDR1 and CDR2: MGHRA and YSYEKL. The V end lost 1 base, the J end lost 2 bases, and 12 bases lay between the germline ends. CDR3 sequence (DNA): TGCGCCAGCAGCCAAGGAGGGACGCAGACCTACGAGCAGTACTTC. Residues: CASSQGGTQTYEQYF.

The rearrangement uses TRBV5-1 and TRBJ2-1; the match to TRBD2 covers 10 bases. CDR3 length equals 16 residues. CDR1 SGHRS and CDR2 YFSETQ come from the germline V gene. Unmatched junction bases numbered 6, after V lost 2 bases and J lost 4 bases. The CDR3 is CASSFLSGGTYNEQFF. The DNA of the CDR3 is TGCGCCAGCAGCTTCCTTAGCGGGGGGACGTACAATGAGCAGTTCTTC.

This rearrangement joins TRBV6-6 to TRBJ1-5; D is undetermined. Germline assignment: CDR1 MNHNY and CDR2 SVGAGI (reference sequence). Trimming removed 5 bases at V and 0 bases at J, with 8 bases between. The CDR3 is 14 residues long. The CDR3 DNA sequence: TGTGCCAGCAGTCCACGTATTAGCAATCAGCCCCAGCATTTT. Residues: CASSPRISNQPQHF.

The CDR3 sequence is CASTGTGKDTEAFF. The CDR3 DNA reads TGTGCCAGCACCGGGACAGGGAAGGACACTGAAGCTTTCTTT. The rearrangement links TRBV19 to TRBJ1-1; TRBD1 matches at 9 bases. The CDR3 loop spans 14 amino acids. The germline V gene has CDR1 LNHDA and CDR2 SQIVND (reference sequence). J gave up 3 bases and V 9 bases, and 8 bases lay outside the gene matches.

The gene calls are TRBV7-8 and TRBJ1-1; perhaps TRBD1 as D (6 bases). The CDR3 loop spans 16 amino acids. CDR1 SGHVS and CDR2 FQNEAQ come from the germline V gene. V dropped 5 bases and J dropped 1 base, with 17 bases sitting between them. The CDR3: CASSPIGGHPNTEAFF. The CDR3 DNA is TGTGCCAGCAGCCCTATAGGGGGACATCCGAACACTGAAGCTTTCTTT.

CDR3 residues: CASSPLAESSYEQYF. The CDR3 bases are TGTGCCAGCTCACCACTCGCGGAGAGCTCCTACGAGCAGTACTTC. The chain couples TRBV18 to TRBJ2-7; no reliable D call. This CDR3 spans 15 amino acids. CDR1 is KGHSH, CDR2 LQKENI, per germline. V dropped 1 base and J dropped 0 bases, with 10 bases sitting between them. Variable domain in full (rest from reference TRBV18 and TRBJ2-7): NAGVMQNPRHLVRRRGQEARLRCSPMKGHSHVYWYRQLPEEGLKFMVYLQKENIIDESGMPKERFSAEFPKEGPSILRIQQVVRGDSAAYFCASSPLAESSYEQYFGPGTRLTVT.

This chain links TRBV19 with TRBJ2-6; perhaps TRBD1 as D (6 bases). Trimming shortened V by 7 bases and J by 3 bases, and 13 bases separated the two germline ends. Looked up from germline, CDR1 is LNHDA and CDR2 is SQIVND (reference sequence). The CDR3 is 15 residues long. CDR3 nucleotides: TGTGCCAGTACCGTAACGGGACATGGGGCCAACGTCCTGACTTTC. Amino acids: CASTVTGHGANVLTF.

The chain recombines TRBV15 with TRBJ2-7; D is uncertain. In germline, CDR1 is LNHNV, CDR2 YYDKDF (reference sequence). The length of the CDR3 is 16 residues. Trimming took 5 bases from V and 5 from J, leaving 22 bases between them. The CDR3: CATSSSERISYHEQYF. CDR3 sequence (DNA): TGTGCCACCAGCTCCTCCGAACGAATCTCCTACCACGAGCAGTACTTC.

CDR3 protein: CASRVDRGNTEAFF. CDR3 coding DNA: TGTGCCAGCAGGGTGGACCGGGGCAACACTGAAGCTTTCTTT. The chain links TRBV7-9 to TRBJ1-1; TRBD1 is a possible D gene (5 bases). This CDR3 region has 14 residues. Germline lookup yields CDR1 SEHNR and CDR2 FQNEAQ (reference sequence). V was clipped by 6 bases and J by 2 bases, with 13 bases between them.

This clone turned up a few times. The chain uses TRBV5-4 and TRBJ2-2; D is unresolved. The CDR3 loop spans 14 amino acids. V was shortened by 2 bases and J by 1 base, with 6 bases between the two germline ends. Germline V gene sequence: CDR1 SGHNT, CDR2 YYREEE (reference sequence). Here the CDR3 DNA reads TGTGCCAGCAGCTTTGAGATGAACACCGGGGAGCTGTTTTTT. Residues: CASSFEMNTGELFF.

CDR3 protein: CASSRADSRTQSSGNTIYF. The CDR3 nucleotides read TGTGCCAGCAGCAGGGCGGACAGCCGAACCCAGAGCTCTGGAAACACCATATATTTT. V and J are TRBV5-4 and TRBJ1-3; a possible D gene is TRBD1 (6 bases). The V gene lost 4 bases and the J gene lost 0 bases, with 23 bases spanning the gap. This CDR3 has 19 residues. Germline V lookup: CDR1 SGHNT, CDR2 YYREEE (reference sequence).

V and J are TRBV7-9 and TRBJ2-3, with 9 positions matching TRBD2. This CDR3 has 15 amino acids. Germline trimming cut 0 bases from V and 4 bases from J; bases unmatched to any gene: 2. Germline CDR1 and CDR2: SEHNR and FQNEAQ (reference sequence). The DNA for the CDR3 is TGTGCCAGCAGCTTAGCCAGCGGGGGGCCAGATACGCAGTATTTT. This sequence encodes CASSLASGGPDTQYF. The complete variable domain, with remaining parts taken from reference TRBV7-9 and TRBJ2-3, reads DTGVSQNPRHKITKRGQNVTFRCDPISEHNRLYWYRQTLGQGPEFLTYFQNEAQLEKSRLLSDRFSAERPKGSFSTLEIQRTEQGDSAMYLCASSLASGGPDTQYFGPGTRLTVL.

This chain uses TRBV19 with TRBJ2-3; D is ambiguous. Germline lookup yields CDR1 LNHDA and CDR2 SQIVND (reference sequence). This CDR3 has 13 amino acids. V lost 1 base, J lost 5 bases, and 7 bases lay in between. CDR3 sequence (DNA): TGTGCCAGTAGTATAGGCTGGGGAGATACGCAGTATTTT. It is translated as CASSIGWGDTQYF.

The chain links TRBV7-8 to TRBJ1-6; D remains ambiguous. In germline, CDR1 is SGHVS, CDR2 FQNEAQ. Trimming pared 4 bases from V and 6 bases from J, leaving 4 bases between. This CDR3 has 12 amino acids. The CDR3, as DNA: TGTGCCAGCAGCTCCAGTAATTCACCCCTCCACTTT. Translation: CASSSSNSPLHF. Full variable domain (remainder filled in from reference TRBV7-8 and TRBJ1-6): GAGVSQSPRYKVAKRGQDVALRCDPISGHVSLFWYQQALGQGPEFLTYFQNEAQLDKSGLPSDRFFAERPEGSVSTLKIQRTQQEDSAVYLCASSSSNSPLHFGNGTRLTVT.

V is TRBV5-1 and J is TRBJ2-7, with 10 bases lining up with TRBD1. The CDR3 contains 15 residues. The J segment lost 5 bases and the V segment lost 3 bases, leaving 8 bases of the junction unmatched. Germline V gene sequence: CDR1 SGHRS, CDR2 YFSETQ. CDR3 nucleotide sequence: TGCGCCAGCAGCTCGACTCCGGGACAGGGGAACGAGCAGTACTTC. Translated: CASSSTPGQGNEQYF.

The chain links TRBV4-1 to TRBJ2-7; tentative D call: TRBD1 (6 bases). This CDR3 has 15 residues. In germline, CDR1 is MGHRA, CDR2 YSYEKL. V was pared by 4 bases and J by 3 bases, with 16 bases between. DNA of the CDR3: TGCGCCAGCAGCCCCCGACAGGCGATCCACTACGAGCAGTACTTC. Encoded protein: CASSPRQAIHYEQYF.

The chain couples TRBV5-1 to TRBJ2-3; 11 bases align to TRBD2. CDR3 length: 16 amino acids. Trimming took 2 bases from V and 6 from J; bases not matched to a gene: 8. The V gene's germline CDR1 is SGHRS and CDR2 YFSETQ. CDR3 sequence: CASSLQLAGEFDTQYF. The CDR3 DNA is TGCGCCAGCAGCTTACAACTAGCGGGGGAGTTTGATACGCAGTATTTT.

The chain has TRBV5-1 and TRBJ2-2; D is ambiguous. CDR1 and CDR2 from the germline V gene are SGHRS and YFSETQ. Trimming removed 1 base at V and 2 bases at J, with 6 bases between. The CDR3 loop spans 14 amino acids. The CDR3 reads CASSLMTNTGELFF. The CDR3 coding sequence is TGCGCCAGCAGCTTGATGACAAACACCGGGGAGCTGTTTTTT.

The J gene is TRBJ1-2, the V gene TRBV5-4; 8 positions agree with TRBD1. J was trimmed by 2 bases and V by 2 bases; bases with no gene match: 5. Germline values: CDR1 SGHNT, CDR2 YYREEE (reference sequence). This CDR3 has 15 residues. The CDR3 loop reads CASSFLYRGNYGYTF. CDR3 sequence (DNA): TGTGCCAGCAGCTTCCTTTACAGGGGGAACTATGGCTACACCTTC.

V usage is TRBV5-1 and J usage is TRBJ2-7; D perhaps matches TRBD1 (6 bases). This CDR3 is built from 13 residues. The V end was cut by 4 bases, the J end by 2 bases, with 10 bases between. Germline CDR1 is SGHRS and CDR2 is YFSETQ. The CDR3 here is CASSETGAYEQYF. In nucleotides, the CDR3 is TGCGCCAGCAGCGAGACAGGAGCCTACGAGCAGTACTTC.

The chain joins TRBV5-1 to TRBJ2-2, with unresolved D. The V end was cut by 1 base, the J end by 2 bases, with 0 bases between. The germline V gene encodes CDR1 SGHRS and CDR2 YFSETQ. This CDR3 is built from 12 residues. CDR3 coding DNA: TGCGCCAGCAGCTTGAACACCGGGGAGCTGTTTTTT. Protein: CASSLNTGELFF.

The rearrangement links TRBV28 to TRBJ1-6; no definite D call. Germline lookup yields CDR1 MDHEN and CDR2 SYDVKM. Trimming stripped 1 base from V and 9 bases from J, with 10 bases between. The CDR3 contains 14 residues. In DNA, the CDR3 is TGTGCCAGCAGTTTATCCGGGGTACCTTCACCCCTCCACTTT. Amino acids: CASSLSGVPSPLHF.